The clone carrying this T cell receptor beta chain came up a few times. Its antigen is not identified. The CDR3 is 19 residues long. The germline gives CDR1 MGHRA, CDR2 YSYEKL. Deletions cut 8 bases from V and 1 base from J, with 27 bases between. MiXCR, applied by TCRdb to the reads, yields one record per CDR3 protein. The table records 550,000 to 700,000 distinct CDR3 sequences, around 40% of them present only once. The record originates from a study of T cell repertoires in cytomegalovirus infection. Study details: Recently identified HLA-C-restricted CMV epitopes were among the peptides used. Public TCR beta signatures provided an indication of both CMV infection and a matching HLA type. Study-level points and caveats: Public TCR beta family frequency separated CMV-and-HLA carriers, including in an independent cohort.

The genes are TRBV4-1 and TRBJ2-1; D might be TRBD2 (6 bases). This specimen consisted of cultured PBMCs, obtained from culture after CMV antigen stimulation. This TCR derives from a human donor in good health (CMV status not recorded). Some clones in this sample may be carry-over from other donors' samples. The CDR3 region is CASRDPGLSWGTSYNEQFF. The CDR3 nucleotides read TGCGCCAGCCGAGATCCGGGACTCAGCTGGGGTACATCCTACAATGAGCAGTTCTTC.